This entry lists 18 T cell receptor beta chains sequenced from one sample in a study of human T cells and chemical hapten exposure. The time point here: patch test 2, 6 weeks after DPC sensitization. Documented treatment: therapeutic diphenylcyclopropenone sensitization with weekly scalp DPC. TCRdb re-derived calls from the RACE reads in MiXCR, one entry per CDR3 protein. The repertoire holds some 150,000 distinct CDR3 sequences, about an eighth seen once, with around 1.4% in the top ten. Sequences were derived from whole blood, sampled in connection with sensitization to the hapten diphenylcyclopropenone (DPC). Source of these receptors: a woman aged 45 to 65 with alopecia areata. Some clones in this sample may be carry-over from other donors' samples.

In regard to this clonotype: At one of its ends the junction is not consistent with the germline gene, which may arise from a read error. The rearrangement uses TRBV7-2 and TRBJ2-7, with D possibly being TRBD1 or TRBD2 (6 bases each). Germline V gives CDR1 SGHTA, CDR2 FQGNSA. The CDR3 totals 14 residues. The CDR3: CVSSLRRGTYEQYF. The CDR3 region has the DNA TGTGTCAGCAGCTTAAGGAGGGGGACTTACGAGCAGTACTTC. Supplemented by reference TRBV7-2 and TRBJ2-7, the full variable domain reads GAGVSQSPSNKVTEKGKDVELRCDPISGHTALYWYRQSLGQGLEFLIYFQGNSAPDKSGLPSDRFSAERTGGSVSTLTIQRTQQEDSAVYLCVSSLRRGTYEQYFGPGTRLTVT.

This clonotype came up a few times. The V call is TRBV11-2, the J call TRBJ2-5, with 12 bases identical to TRBD1. Germline V lookup: CDR1 SGHAT, CDR2 FQNNGV. This CDR3 has 15 amino acids. V lost 5 bases, J lost 7 bases, and 8 bases stayed unmatched. CDR3 nucleotides: TGTGCCAGCAGCCCTGGGACAGGGGGCGTCGGGACCCAGTACTTC. Encoded protein: CASSPGTGGVGTQYF.

This sequence joins TRBV25-1 and TRBJ2-1; D is ambiguous. The length of the CDR3 is 11 residues. Germline V CDR1 and CDR2: MGHDK, SYGVNS. V lost 1 base and J lost 9, with 4 bases in between. CDR3 sequence (DNA): TGTGCCAGCAGTGAATTCGGTGAGCAGTTCTTC. This sequence encodes CASSEFGEQFF.

This clonotype was counted only a few times. V usage is TRBV24-1 and J usage is TRBJ2-5; D may be TRBD2 (6 bases). The CDR3 loop spans 15 amino acids. V lost 4 bases and J lost 2, with 13 bases in between. Germline values: CDR1 KGHDR, CDR2 SFDVKD. Written as DNA, the CDR3 is TGTGCCACCAGTGACGGGGGTTTAAGACAAGAGACCCAGTACTTC. It is translated as CATSDGGLRQETQYF.

This clonotype was observed a few times. V usage is TRBV29-1 and J usage is TRBJ2-5, with D possibly TRBD2 on 6 matching bases. V was cut by 5 bases and J by 5 bases, with 12 bases left in between. This CDR3 is built from 12 residues. CDR1 and CDR2 (germline): SQVTM, ANQGSEA. The CDR3 nucleotides read TGCAGCGTTTTAGATGGAGGGGAGACCCAGTACTTC. This sequence encodes CSVLDGGETQYF. Looking up the rest from reference TRBV29-1 and TRBJ2-5 gives the full variable domain: SAVISQKPSRDICQRGTSLTIQCQVDSQVTMMFWYRQQPGQSLTLIATANQGSEATYESGFVIDKFPISRPNLTFSTLTVSNMSPEDSSIYLCSVLDGGETQYFGPGTRLLVL.

For this clonotype: Mismatch with germline at one junction end may stem from a read error. The rearrangement links TRBV6-6 to TRBJ1-6, with D possibly matching TRBD1 (5 bases). From germline, CDR1 is MNHNY and CDR2 SVGAGI (reference sequence). The CDR3 consists of 16 residues. DNA of the CDR3: TGTGCCAGCAGCCAATCTCGGTCGGGGGGAAGATCACCTCTCCACTTT. It is translated as CASSQSRSGGRSPLHF.

This clonotype was picked up a small number of times. The J gene is TRBJ1-2, the V gene TRBV7-3; the D gene is possibly TRBD1 (5 bases). Trimming removed 0 bases at V and 0 bases at J, with 11 bases between. The CDR3 has 16 amino acids. Germline V CDR1 and CDR2: SGHTA, FQGTGA. The CDR3 DNA is TGTGCCAGCAGCTTAACAGGGGCTAACCCTAACTATGGCTACACCTTC. The encoded protein is CASSLTGANPNYGYTF. The entire variable domain, with the rest obtained from reference TRBV7-3 and TRBJ1-2, is as follows: GAGVSQTPSNKVTEKGKYVELRCDPISGHTALYWYRQSLGQGPEFLIYFQGTGAADDSGLPNDRFFAVRPEGSVSTLKIQRTERGDSAVYLCASSLTGANPNYGYTFGSGTRLTVV.

This clonotype was seen repeatedly, ten times or more. The V and J genes are TRBV12-3 or TRBV12-4 and TRBJ1-5, with D maybe TRBD1 (6 bases). The CDR3 has 15 amino acids. Trimming took 5 bases from V and 6 from J, leaving 17 bases between them. The chain's CDR3 is CASSPSGGATQPQHF. The DNA for the CDR3 is TGTGCCAGCAGTCCCTCGGGGGGGGCGACTCAGCCCCAGCATTTT.

The chain carries TRBV20-1 and TRBJ2-7; TRBD1 might be the D (5 bases). CDR3 length equals 14 residues. V was cut by 2 bases and J by 5 bases, with 16 bases left in between. Germline-derived CDR1 and CDR2 are DFQATT and SNEGSKA (reference sequence). Written as DNA, the CDR3 is TGCAGTGCTAGATTTAGGGGCCCCGAGGACGAGCAGTACTTC. The encoded protein is CSARFRGPEDEQYF.

This clonotype was observed a few times. The genes are TRBV18 and TRBJ1-4; no clear D. V lost 3 bases to trimming and J lost 5 bases, with 7 bases between them. Germline CDR1 and CDR2: KGHSH and LQKENI. The length of the CDR3 is 13 residues. As DNA, the CDR3 is TGTGCCAGCTCACCCCAACACAATGAAAAACTGTTTTTT. This translates into CASSPQHNEKLFF. The whole variable domain, filled in from reference TRBV18 and TRBJ1-4, reads NAGVMQNPRHLVRRRGQEARLRCSPMKGHSHVYWYRQLPEEGLKFMVYLQKENIIDESGMPKERFSAEFPKEGPSILRIQQVVRGDSAAYFCASSPQHNEKLFFGSGTQLSVL.

This chain uses TRBV3-1 with TRBJ2-1; 7 bases map to TRBD1. The V segment lost 1 base and the J segment 0 bases; nucleotides outside the gene matches: 3. There are 16 residues in the CDR3. The germline V gene has CDR1 LGHDT and CDR2 YNNKEL (reference sequence). The CDR3 DNA reads as TGTGCCAGCAGCCAAGGGCCAGGGGGCTCCTACAATGAGCAGTTCTTC. The encoded protein is CASSQGPGGSYNEQFF.

Comments on this clonotype: No conserved phenylalanine or tryptophan ends this CDR3, so it is likely a read error. No DNA is shown, since the ends of the CDR3 on it are uncertain; the CDR3 is the one TCRdb lists. The genes are TRBV6-5 and TRBJ2-1; TRBD2 is the table's D call and was not checked against the DNA. Germline V lookup: CDR1 MNHEY, CDR2 SVGAGI. The CDR3 is 14 amino acids in total, end residues counted. CDR3 residues: CASSITSGRAHSFS.

This chain joins TRBV5-1 and TRBJ2-5, with D perhaps TRBD2 (6 bases). This CDR3 has 16 residues. V lost 8 bases and J 1 base, leaving 21 bases between the germline ends. Germline V lookup: CDR1 SGHRS, CDR2 YFSETQ. The chain's CDR3 is CASILPRGTGQETQYF. The CDR3 DNA is TGCGCCAGTATCCTCCCCCGGGGGACGGGCCAAGAGACCCAGTACTTC.

The chain joins TRBV11-2 to TRBJ2-4; D call uncertain. V lost 1 base, J lost 6 bases, and 10 bases lay in between. The CDR3 spans 14 residues. Germline loops: CDR1 SGHAT, CDR2 FQNNGV. CDR3: CASSLGKAGNIQYF. The CDR3 region has the DNA TGTGCCAGCAGCTTAGGGAAGGCCGGAAACATTCAGTACTTC.

The chain recombines TRBV2 with TRBJ2-7; tentatively, D is TRBD2 (6 bases). V was clipped by 1 base and J by 4 bases, with 20 bases between them. The CDR3 is 17 residues long. Germline V gene lookup returns CDR1 SNHLY and CDR2 FYNNEI. The CDR3 DNA follows: TGTGCCAGCAGTGAAGTTGCGGGAAGAAGGGTCAGGTACGAGCAGTACTTC. Translation: CASSEVAGRRVRYEQYF.

This clonotype was counted ten times or more. The chain uses TRBV29-1 and TRBJ2-6, with no clear D. The V gene lost 4 bases and the J gene lost 0 bases, with 4 bases spanning the gap. CDR3 length equals 13 residues. Per the germline V gene, CDR1 is SQVTM and CDR2 is ANQGSEA. The CDR3 reads CSVVYSGANVLTF. The CDR3 DNA is TGCAGCGTTGTTTACTCTGGGGCCAACGTCCTGACTTTC. The variable domain in full, with the rest retrieved from reference TRBV29-1 and TRBJ2-6, is SAVISQKPSRDICQRGTSLTIQCQVDSQVTMMFWYRQQPGQSLTLIATANQGSEATYESGFVIDKFPISRPNLTFSTLTVSNMSPEDSSIYLCSVVYSGANVLTFGAGSRLTVL.

This clonotype was counted many times. This chain joins TRBV2 and TRBJ2-7; a weak D match, TRBD1 (6 bases). This CDR3 comprises 14 residues. V gave up 7 bases and J gave up 6 bases, with 19 bases separating them. Germline V gene sequence: CDR1 SNHLY, CDR2 FYNNEI. For the CDR3, the DNA is TGTGCCAGCACCAGACAGGAGTATGTTTCCGAGCAGTACTTC. This encodes CASTRQEYVSEQYF. Full variable domain (rest looked up from reference TRBV2 and TRBJ2-7): EPEVTQTPSHQVTQMGQEVILRCVPISNHLYFYWYRQILGQKVEFLVSFYNNEISEKSEIFDDQFSVERPDGSNFTLKIRSTKLEDSAMYFCASTRQEYVSEQYFGPGTRLTVT.

This clonotype has only a few counts. The rearrangement joins TRBV11-1 to TRBJ2-2; 15 nucleotides align to TRBD2. The CDR3 is 16 amino acids. V shed 5 bases, J shed 6 bases, and the junction held 4 bases outside the gene matches. The V gene's germline CDR1 is SGHAT and CDR2 FQDESV (reference sequence). The CDR3 spells CASSDGLAGGAGELFF. CDR3 DNA sequence: TGTGCCAGCAGCGATGGACTAGCGGGAGGGGCCGGGGAGCTGTTTTTT.